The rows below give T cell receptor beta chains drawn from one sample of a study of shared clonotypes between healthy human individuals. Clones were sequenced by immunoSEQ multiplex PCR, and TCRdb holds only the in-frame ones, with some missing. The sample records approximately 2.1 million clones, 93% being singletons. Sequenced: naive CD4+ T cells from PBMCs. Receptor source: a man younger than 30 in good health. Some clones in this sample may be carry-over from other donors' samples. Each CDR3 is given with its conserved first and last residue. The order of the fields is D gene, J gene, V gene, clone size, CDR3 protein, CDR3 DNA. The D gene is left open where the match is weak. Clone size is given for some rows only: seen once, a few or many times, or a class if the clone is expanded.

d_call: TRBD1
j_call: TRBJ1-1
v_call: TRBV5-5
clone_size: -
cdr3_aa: CASSSLRTGHEAFF
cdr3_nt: TGTGCCAGCAGCTCACTTCGGACAGGGCATGAAGCTTTCTTT

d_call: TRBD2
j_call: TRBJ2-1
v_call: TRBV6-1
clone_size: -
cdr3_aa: CASSPGLVGNEQFF
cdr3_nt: TGTGCCAGCAGTCCGGGACTAGTTGGGAATGAGCAGTTCTTC

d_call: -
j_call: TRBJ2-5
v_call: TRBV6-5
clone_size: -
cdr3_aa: CASRPPAVETQYF
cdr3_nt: TGTGCCAGCAGACCTCCAGCGGTGGAGACCCAGTACTTC

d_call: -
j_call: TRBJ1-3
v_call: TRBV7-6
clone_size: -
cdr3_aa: CASSPVVSGNTIYF
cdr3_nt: TGTGCCAGCAGCCCCGTGGTTAGTGGAAACACCATATATTTT

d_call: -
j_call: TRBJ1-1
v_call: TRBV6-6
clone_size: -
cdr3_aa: CASSSGGTPEAFF
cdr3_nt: TGTGCCAGCAGCTCCGGGGGAACCCCTGAAGCTTTCTTT

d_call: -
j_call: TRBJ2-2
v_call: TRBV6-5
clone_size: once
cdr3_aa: CASSDSGGAGELFF
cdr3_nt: TGTGCCAGCAGTGACTCAGGGGGGGCCGGGGAGCTGTTTTTT

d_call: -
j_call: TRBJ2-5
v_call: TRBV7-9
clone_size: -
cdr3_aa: CASSLDSLTGKGETQYF
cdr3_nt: TGTGCCAGCAGCTTAGACTCCCTCACAGGGAAGGGTGAGACCCAGTACTTC

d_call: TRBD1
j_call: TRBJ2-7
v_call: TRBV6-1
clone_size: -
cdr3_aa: CASVRDRHYEQYF
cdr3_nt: TGTGCCAGCGTCCGGGACAGGCATTACGAGCAGTACTTC

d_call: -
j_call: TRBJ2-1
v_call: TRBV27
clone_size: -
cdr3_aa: CASRLWERDGPQFF
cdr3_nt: TGTGCCAGCAGACTTTGGGAAAGGGACGGACCGCAGTTCTTC

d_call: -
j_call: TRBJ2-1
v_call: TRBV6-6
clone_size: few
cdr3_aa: CASTRGYNEQFF
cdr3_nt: TGTGCCAGCACCAGGGGCTACAATGAGCAGTTCTTC

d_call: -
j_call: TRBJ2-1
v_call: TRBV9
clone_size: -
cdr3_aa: CASTVGSSYNEQFF
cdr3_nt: TGTGCCAGCACGGTCGGGAGCTCCTACAATGAGCAGTTCTTC

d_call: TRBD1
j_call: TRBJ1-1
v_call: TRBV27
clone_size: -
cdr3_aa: CASSYRGNTEAFF
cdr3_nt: TGTGCCAGCAGTTACAGGGGTAACACTGAAGCTTTCTTT

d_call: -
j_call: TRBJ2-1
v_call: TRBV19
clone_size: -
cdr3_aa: CASSIPGERRNEQFF
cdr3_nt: TGTGCCAGTAGTATCCCCGGGGAACGGCGCAATGAGCAGTTCTTC

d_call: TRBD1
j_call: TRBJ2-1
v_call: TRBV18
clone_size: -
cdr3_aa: CASGRDRVYNEQFF
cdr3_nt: TGTGCCAGCGGCCGGGACAGGGTCTACAATGAGCAGTTCTTC

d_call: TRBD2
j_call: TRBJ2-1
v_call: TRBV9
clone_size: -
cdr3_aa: CASSVGGLASYNEQFF
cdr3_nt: TGTGCCAGCAGCGTAGGGGGACTAGCCTCCTACAATGAGCAGTTCTTC

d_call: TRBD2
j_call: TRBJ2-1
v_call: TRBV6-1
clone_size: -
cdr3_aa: CASSALAGTYNEQFF
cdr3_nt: TGTGCCAGCAGTGCGCTAGCGGGGACCTACAATGAGCAGTTCTTC

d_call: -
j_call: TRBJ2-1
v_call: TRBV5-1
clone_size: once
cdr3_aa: CASSPDGSYNEQFF
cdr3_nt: TGCGCCAGCAGTCCGGACGGCTCCTACAATGAGCAGTTCTTC

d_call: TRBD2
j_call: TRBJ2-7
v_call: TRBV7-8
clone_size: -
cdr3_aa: CASSLRLAGGPIYEQYF
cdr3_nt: TGTGCCAGCAGCTTACGACTAGCGGGAGGGCCCATTTACGAGCAGTACTTC

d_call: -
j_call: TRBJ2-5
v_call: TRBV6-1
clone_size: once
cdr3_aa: CASGMGLQETQYF
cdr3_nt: TGTGCCAGCGGGATGGGGCTCCAAGAGACCCAGTACTTC

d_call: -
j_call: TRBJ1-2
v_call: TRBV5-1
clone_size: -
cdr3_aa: CASSLIPGASDGYTF
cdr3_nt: TGCGCCAGCAGCTTGATTCCGGGGGCGTCGGATGGCTACACCTTC

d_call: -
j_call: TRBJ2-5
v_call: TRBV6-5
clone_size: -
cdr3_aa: CASQGGETQYF
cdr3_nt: TGTGCCAGCCAGGGGGGAGAGACCCAGTACTTC

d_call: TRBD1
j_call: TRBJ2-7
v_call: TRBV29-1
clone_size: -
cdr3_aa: CSVVGGTGGYEQYF
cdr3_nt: TGCAGCGTTGTTGGGGGGACAGGGGGCTACGAGCAGTACTTC

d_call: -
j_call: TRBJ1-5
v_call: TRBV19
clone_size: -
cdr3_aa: CATSNWLRGSNQPQHF
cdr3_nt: TGTGCCACCAGTAATTGGCTCCGGGGGAGCAATCAGCCCCAGCATTTT

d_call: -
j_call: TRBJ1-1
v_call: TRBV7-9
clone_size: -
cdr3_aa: CASSLEEGRGKTEAFF
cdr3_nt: TGTGCCAGCAGCTTAGAAGAGGGTAGAGGGAAAACTGAAGCTTTCTTT

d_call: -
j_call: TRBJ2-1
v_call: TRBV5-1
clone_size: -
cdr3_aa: CASSLARGGTSYNEQFF
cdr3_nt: TGCGCCAGCAGCTTGGCAAGGGGCGGGACCTCCTACAATGAGCAGTTCTTC

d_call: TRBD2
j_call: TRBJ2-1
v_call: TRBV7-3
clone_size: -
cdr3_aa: CASHLGAGGMHEQFF
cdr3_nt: TGTGCCAGCCACTTAGGGGCGGGAGGGATGCATGAGCAGTTCTTC

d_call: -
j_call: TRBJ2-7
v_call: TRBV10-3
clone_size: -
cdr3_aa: CAIRKGQDSSYEQYF
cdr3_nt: TGTGCCATCCGAAAGGGGCAGGACAGCTCCTACGAGCAGTACTTC

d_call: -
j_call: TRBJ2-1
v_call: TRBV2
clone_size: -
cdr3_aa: CATRWAVHYNEQFF
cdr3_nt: TGTGCCACACGGTGGGCGGTTCATTACAATGAGCAGTTCTTC

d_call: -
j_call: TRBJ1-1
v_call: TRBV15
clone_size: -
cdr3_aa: CATSPRGRNTEAFF
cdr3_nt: TGTGCCACCAGCCCTAGGGGACGGAACACTGAAGCTTTCTTT

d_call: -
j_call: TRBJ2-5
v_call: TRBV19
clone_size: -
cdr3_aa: CASSIAGVETQYF
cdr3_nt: TGTGCCAGTAGTATAGCAGGGGTGGAGACCCAGTACTTC

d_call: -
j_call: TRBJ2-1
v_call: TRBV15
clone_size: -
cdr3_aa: CATSRLLPAASSYNEQFF
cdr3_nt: TGTGCCACCAGCAGACTTCTACCAGCGGCCAGCTCCTACAATGAGCAGTTCTTC

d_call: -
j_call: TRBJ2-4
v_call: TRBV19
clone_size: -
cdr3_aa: CASNMVGAIKNIQYF
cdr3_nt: TGTGCCAGTAACATGGTAGGGGCGATCAAAAACATTCAGTACTTC

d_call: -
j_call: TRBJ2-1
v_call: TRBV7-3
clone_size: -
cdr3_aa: CASSLSHSYNEQFF
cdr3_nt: TGTGCCAGCAGCTTGTCCCACTCCTACAATGAGCAGTTCTTC

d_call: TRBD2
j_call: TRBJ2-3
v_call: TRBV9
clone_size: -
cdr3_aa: CASSVGGLADTDTQYF
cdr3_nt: TGTGCCAGCAGCGTAGGAGGACTAGCGGACACAGATACGCAGTATTTT

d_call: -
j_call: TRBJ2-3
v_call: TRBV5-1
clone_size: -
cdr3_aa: CASSLLGSNTDTQYF
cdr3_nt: TGCGCCAGCAGCTTGCTTGGCAGTAACACAGATACGCAGTATTTT

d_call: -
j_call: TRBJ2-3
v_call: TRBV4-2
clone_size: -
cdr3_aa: CASSPGGSTDTQYF
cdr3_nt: TGTGCCAGCAGCCCAGGAGGGAGCACAGATACGCAGTATTTT

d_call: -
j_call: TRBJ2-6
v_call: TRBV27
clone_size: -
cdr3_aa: CASSPVGSGANVLTF
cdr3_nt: TGTGCCAGCAGTCCGGTTGGCTCTGGGGCCAACGTCCTGACTTTC

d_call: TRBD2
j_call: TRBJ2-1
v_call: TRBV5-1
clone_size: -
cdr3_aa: CASRPRTSGVGEQFF
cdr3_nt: TGCGCCAGCAGACCGAGGACTAGCGGGGTGGGTGAGCAGTTCTTC

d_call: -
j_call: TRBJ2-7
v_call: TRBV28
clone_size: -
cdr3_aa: CASSSRLSYEQYF
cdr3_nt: TGTGCCAGCAGTTCCCGGTTGTCCTACGAGCAGTACTTC

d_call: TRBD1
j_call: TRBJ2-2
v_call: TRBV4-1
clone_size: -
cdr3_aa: CASSRERGQGNTGELFF
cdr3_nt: TGCGCCAGCAGCCGAGAAAGGGGACAGGGGAACACCGGGGAGCTGTTTTTT